The 19 T cell receptor beta chains below all came from one sample that was sequenced in a study of shared clonotypes between healthy human individuals. Method: immunoSEQ multiplex PCR; TCRdb's copy keeps in-frame clones and lacks some. The sample records 650,000 to 700,000 clones, roughly 91% being singletons. The sample consisted of memory CD8+ T cells from PBMCs. The subset was: CD45RO+ cells pooled with CCR7-negative TemRA cells. The receptor source for this set is a man in his late teens or twenties in good health. Some clones in this sample may be carry-over from other donors' samples.

A note on this clone: Sequence at one end of the junction differs from germline and may be a read error. The chain links TRBV6-5 to TRBJ1-3; 9 bases align to TRBD1. The CDR3 has 14 residues. Germline V CDR1 and CDR2: MNHEY, SVGAGI. CDR3 coding DNA: TGTGCCATCAGTGAACCGACAGGGGGGGACACCATATATTTT. Translating gives CAISEPTGGDTIYF.

This chain uses TRBV27 with TRBJ2-7, with D possibly being TRBD2 (6 bases). The CDR3 has 16 residues. Trimming cost V 3 bases and J 0 bases, with 15 bases left between them. Germline V CDR1 and CDR2: MNHEY, SMNVEV (reference sequence). The CDR3 reads CASSFFGSGYSYEQYF. The CDR3 DNA reads as TGTGCCAGCAGTTTTTTCGGGAGCGGCTACTCCTACGAGCAGTACTTC.

J is TRBJ2-5 and V is TRBV27; TRBD2 is a possible D gene (6 bases). CDR3 size: 16 residues. The V gene's germline CDR1 is MNHEY and CDR2 SMNVEV (reference sequence). Trimming removed 6 bases at V and 5 bases at J, with 22 bases between. The CDR3 sequence is CASSLELASAVETQYF. In nucleotides, the CDR3 is TGTGCCAGCAGCCTTGAACTAGCTTCAGCCGTGGAGACCCAGTACTTC.

This clone was counted once. The V call is TRBV7-9, the J call TRBJ2-7, with D unclear. This CDR3 contains 16 residues. Trimming removed 0 bases at V and 6 bases at J, with 18 bases between. Germline CDR1 is SEHNR and CDR2 is FQNEAQ (reference sequence). The CDR3 sequence is CASSLAPTPIYGEQYF. CDR3 nucleotide sequence: TGTGCCAGCAGCTTAGCACCGACACCGATTTACGGCGAGCAGTACTTC.

The chain employs TRBV6-5 and TRBJ1-2; the D is unclear. In germline, CDR1 is MNHEY, CDR2 SVGAGI. CDR3 length: 14 residues. V lost 0 bases and J lost 4, with 9 bases in between. In DNA form, the CDR3 reads TGTGCCAGCAGTTACTCCGGGAGCAGCTATGGCTACACCTTC. This gives the protein CASSYSGSSYGYTF.

This chain uses TRBV6-5 with TRBJ2-6; D remains unclear. Looked up from germline, CDR1 is MNHEY and CDR2 is SVGAGI. The CDR3 consists of 16 residues. Trimming removed 3 bases at V and 0 bases at J, with 9 bases between. Written as DNA, the CDR3 is TGTGCCAGCAGTTATTGGGTCAGCTCTGGGGCCAACGTCCTGACTTTC. This encodes CASSYWVSSGANVLTF.

This clone turned up a few times. Within the sample, other DNA sequences also encode this same CDR3. The gene calls are TRBV28 and TRBJ2-7; D call uncertain. The germline gives CDR1 MDHEN, CDR2 SYDVKM. This CDR3 has 11 residues. Trimming cost V 2 bases and J 2 bases, with 1 base left between them. CDR3 DNA sequence: TGTGCCAGCAGTTTAACCTACGAGCAGTACTTC. Residues: CASSLTYEQYF. The whole variable domain, remainder taken from reference TRBV28 and TRBJ2-7, is DVKVTQSSRYLVKRTGEKVFLECVQDMDHENMFWYRQDPGLGLRLIYFSYDVKMKEKGDIPEGYSVSREKKERFSLILESASTNQTSMYLCASSLTYEQYFGPGTRLTVT.

J is TRBJ2-1 and V is TRBV2; 10 bases align to TRBD2. This CDR3 has 14 residues. Trimming at V came to 8 bases and at J to 6 bases, leaving 7 bases not matched to a gene. Germline CDR1 is SNHLY and CDR2 is FYNNEI. The DNA of the CDR3 is TGTGCCAGCCCCGGGACTAGCGACACCAATGAGCAGTTCTTC. Translating it yields CASPGTSDTNEQFF.

The V call is TRBV19, the J call TRBJ1-5; unclear D gene. Germline loops: CDR1 LNHDA, CDR2 SQIVND (reference sequence). There are 17 residues in the CDR3. V was trimmed by 3 bases and J by 6 bases, leaving 21 bases between them. CDR3 in DNA: TGTGCCAGTAGTATTTATTCCGTGGCCGTAGAGGGTCAGCCCCAGCATTTT. This sequence encodes CASSIYSVAVEGQPQHF.

This clone showed up just once. The V call is TRBV19, the J call TRBJ2-1; 13 positions agree with TRBD2. In germline, CDR1 is LNHDA, CDR2 SQIVND (reference sequence). The ends lost 7 bases at V and 9 bases at J; junction bases unmatched: 6. The CDR3 is made up of 14 amino acids. DNA of the CDR3: TGTGCCAGTACCACTAGCGGGAGGGCCGTTGAGCAGTTCTTC. It translates to CASTTSGRAVEQFF. Full variable domain (outside the CDR3, taken from reference TRBV19 and TRBJ2-1): DGGITQSPKYLFRKEGQNVTLSCEQNLNHDAMYWYRQDPGQGLRLIYYSQIVNDFQKGDIAEGYSVSREKKESFPLTVTSAQKNPTAFYLCASTTSGRAVEQFFGPGTRLTVL.

J is TRBJ2-3 and V is TRBV15; D may be TRBD1 (6 bases). V lost 5 bases to trimming and J lost 0 bases, with 12 bases between them. Germline CDR1 LNHNV, CDR2 YYDKDF (reference sequence). The CDR3 is made up of 15 amino acids. In nucleotides, the CDR3 is TGTGCCACCAGCGACAGGTTAACTAGCACAGATACGCAGTATTTT. This sequence encodes CATSDRLTSTDTQYF.

The chain employs TRBV27 and TRBJ1-4; 10 positions match TRBD1. Germline loops: CDR1 MNHEY, CDR2 SMNVEV (reference sequence). The CDR3 totals 15 residues. The V segment lost 6 bases and the J segment 7 bases; nucleotides outside the gene matches: 8. This chain's CDR3 is CASRQGQGLAEKLFF. The CDR3, as DNA: TGTGCCAGCAGGCAGGGACAGGGGTTAGCTGAAAAACTGTTTTTT.

CDR3 sequence: CASSQDRTSGNTGELFF. As DNA, the CDR3 is TGCGCCAGCAGCCAAGATCGGACTAGCGGCAACACCGGGGAGCTGTTTTTT. J is TRBJ2-2 and V is TRBV4-1; 10 nucleotides align to TRBD2. Per the germline V gene, CDR1 is MGHRA and CDR2 is YSYEKL. The CDR3 extends over 17 amino acids. The V and J ends lost 0 bases and 2 bases, in that order; junction bases with no gene match: 3.

The chain is built from TRBV7-8 and TRBJ1-1, with TRBD1 identical over 8 bases. The CDR3 totals 16 residues. Trimming cost V 3 bases and J 7 bases; bases outside gene matches: 13. Germline values: CDR1 SGHVS, CDR2 FQNEAQ. As DNA, the CDR3 is TGTGCCAGCAGCTTCTACCCTTTGACAGGGGAAAGTGAAGCTTTCTTT. Encoded protein: CASSFYPLTGESEAFF.

The V and J genes are TRBV7-9 and TRBJ2-2; D unclear. V shed 3 bases and J shed 5 bases, with 10 bases lying between them. This CDR3 has 14 residues. CDR1 and CDR2 from the germline V gene are SEHNR and FQNEAQ (reference sequence). CDR3 nucleotides: TGTGCCAGCAGCTTTAGGGTCGGGACCGGGGAGCTGTTTTTT. Translation: CASSFRVGTGELFF.

The chain uses TRBV19 and TRBJ1-1; 9 bases align to TRBD1. There are 15 residues in the CDR3. Germline CDR1 and CDR2: LNHDA and SQIVND (reference sequence). The J segment lost 4 bases and the V segment lost 3 bases, leaving 6 bases of the junction unmatched. CDR3 bases: TGTGCCAGTAGTATCGGCCACAGGGGGCGCACTGAAGCTTTCTTT. Amino acid sequence: CASSIGHRGRTEAFF.

The rearrangement uses TRBV6-5 and TRBJ2-1, with TRBD2 matching 12 bases. Germline V CDR1 and CDR2: MNHEY, SVGAGI. This CDR3 spans 15 amino acids. The ends lost 4 bases at V and 4 bases at J; junction bases unmatched: 2. The CDR3 spells CASSFGLAGYNEQFF. The CDR3 coding sequence is TGTGCCAGCAGTTTCGGACTAGCGGGGTACAATGAGCAGTTCTTC.

A few counts support this clone. The rearrangement links TRBV10-3 to TRBJ1-1; D is unclear. Trimming took off 8 bases at V and 1 base at J, with 5 bases between the two ends. Looked up from germline, CDR1 is ENHRY and CDR2 is SYGVKD. The CDR3 consists of 11 residues. CDR3 protein: CAIGQNTEAFF. The CDR3 coding sequence is TGTGCCATCGGGCAGAACACTGAAGCTTTCTTT.

V and J are TRBV7-6 and TRBJ1-1, with 11 bases fitting TRBD1. The CDR3 contains 20 residues. Germline V gives CDR1 SGHVS, CDR2 FNYEAQ. Trimming cost V 5 bases and J 4 bases; bases outside gene matches: 21. This CDR3 reads CASSPTARRDRGVVGTEAFF. DNA for the CDR3: TGTGCCAGCAGCCCGACAGCACGCCGGGACAGGGGGGTTGTGGGCACTGAAGCTTTCTTT.